By proportion, the clone carrying this T cell receptor (beta chain) is medium-sized (0.01 to 0.1%). No antigen is known for it. Here immunoSEQ multiplex PCR was the method, and the copy in TCRdb shows in-frame clones only, minus some. The sample records roughly 10,000 clones, 55% to 75% being singletons. CDR1 and CDR2 from the germline V gene are SGDLS and YYNGEE. Deletions cut 6 bases from V and 4 bases from J, with 13 bases between. CDR3 size: 14 residues. The data were taken from a study of CD4+ T cells in melanoma. Findings and caveats of the study: In melanoma, neoantigen-specific CD4+ T cells reportedly differed in differentiation state. CD8+ T cell, macrophage and B cell function reportedly correlated with neoantigen-specific CD4+ T cells.

The V and J genes are TRBV9 and TRBJ1-4; a possible D gene is TRBD1 (5 bases). The TCR comes from a human donor with melanoma. The specimen sequenced was cells from a culture (not recorded whether cultured in vitro). The CDR3 nucleotides are TGTGCCAGCAACACCGGGACGGGTAATGAAAAACTGTTTTTT. This translates into CASNTGTGNEKLFF.